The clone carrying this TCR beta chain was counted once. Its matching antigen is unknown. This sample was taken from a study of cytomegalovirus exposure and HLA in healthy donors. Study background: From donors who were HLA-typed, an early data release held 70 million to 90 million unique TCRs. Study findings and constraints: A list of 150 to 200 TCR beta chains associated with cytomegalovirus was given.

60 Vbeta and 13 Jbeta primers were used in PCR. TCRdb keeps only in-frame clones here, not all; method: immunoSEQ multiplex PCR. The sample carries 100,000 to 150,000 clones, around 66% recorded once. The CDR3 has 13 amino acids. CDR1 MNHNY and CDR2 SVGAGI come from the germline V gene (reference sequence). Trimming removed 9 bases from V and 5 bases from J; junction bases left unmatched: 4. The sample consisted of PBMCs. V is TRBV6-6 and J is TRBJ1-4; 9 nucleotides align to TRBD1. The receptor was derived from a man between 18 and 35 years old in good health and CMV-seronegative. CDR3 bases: TGTGCCAGTCTCGGACAGGGGAATGAAAAACTGTTTTTT. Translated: CASLGQGNEKLFF.